The 15 T cell receptor beta chains reported below all come from one sample, sequenced in a study of sequential checkpoint blockade in melanoma. TCRdb keeps only in-frame clones here, not all; method: immunoSEQ multiplex PCR. The data contain 13,000 or so clones, 25% to 30% of them singletons. Treatment noted: randomized to nivolumab then ipilimumab (arm A) or the reverse (arm B). Sequenced material: tumor tissue (inferred from file names), taken from a patient given nivolumab and ipilimumab in sequence. Every receptor here comes from a human donor with melanoma.

This rearrangement joins TRBV28 to TRBJ2-5; tentatively, D is TRBD1 (5 bases). Germline V gene data show CDR1 as MDHEN and CDR2 as SYDVKM. Trimming took 1 base from V and 2 from J, leaving 5 bases between them. CDR3 length equals 13 residues. Written as DNA, the CDR3 is TGTGCCAGCAGTTTATCAGGGCAAGAGACCCAGTACTTC. It specifies CASSLSGQETQYF.

This clone has just one count. The gene calls are TRBV5-1 and TRBJ2-1; TRBD2 aligns across 11 bases. CDR1 and CDR2 from the germline V gene are SGHRS and YFSETQ. The CDR3 has 16 amino acids. J lost 6 bases, V lost 0 bases, and 5 bases had no gene match. The CDR3 protein is CASSLELAGGSNEQFF. DNA of the CDR3: TGCGCCAGCAGCTTGGAATTAGCGGGAGGGAGCAATGAGCAGTTCTTC.

This clone was counted only a few times. The chain employs TRBV15 and TRBJ2-2; tentative D call: TRBD2 (6 bases). Germline V gene sequence: CDR1 LNHNV, CDR2 YYDKDF (reference sequence). V lost 4 bases to trimming and J lost 2 bases, with 8 bases between them. This CDR3 is built from 14 residues. CDR3 in amino acids: CATSMGGNTGELFF. The CDR3 nucleotides are TGTGCCACCAGCATGGGAGGTAACACCGGGGAGCTGTTTTTT.

This clone was detected a few times. The chain carries TRBV4-1 and TRBJ1-1; the D gene is possibly TRBD1 (5 bases). Trimming shortened V by 0 bases and J by 0 bases, and 11 bases separated the two germline ends. The CDR3 totals 16 residues. Looked up from germline, CDR1 is MGHRA and CDR2 is YSYEKL. DNA for the CDR3: TGCGCCAGCAGCCAAGATGGCTGGGGGATGAACACTGAAGCTTTCTTT. Translating gives CASSQDGWGMNTEAFF.

This clone has just a few counts. The V and J genes are TRBV9 and TRBJ1-2; unclear D gene. V lost 4 bases, J lost 2 bases, and 18 bases lay in between. The CDR3 contains 16 residues. Germline assignment: CDR1 SGDLS and CDR2 YYNGEE. CDR3 amino acids: CASSPLVLGSNYGYTF. The CDR3 DNA follows: TGTGCCAGCAGCCCCCTCGTATTGGGGAGCAACTATGGCTACACCTTC.

V and J are TRBV11-3 and TRBJ1-4; the D gene is possibly TRBD1 (5 bases). Trimming took off 5 bases at V and 2 bases at J, with 15 bases between the two ends. Germline CDR1 reads SGHNT; CDR2 reads YENEEA. The CDR3 is 16 residues long. The CDR3 sequence: CASSQGLTYTNEKLFF. The CDR3 DNA follows: TGTGCCAGCAGCCAGGGACTCACGTACACTAATGAAAAACTGTTTTTT.

This clone has a handful of counts. This chain connects TRBV9 to TRBJ1-3; 7 bases map to TRBD1. V lost 0 bases to trimming and J lost 0 bases; unmatched junction nucleotides: 6. CDR1 is SGDLS, CDR2 YYNGEE, per germline. The CDR3 loop spans 17 amino acids. The CDR3 sequence: CASSVERNRGSGNTIYF. The CDR3, as DNA: TGTGCCAGCAGCGTAGAAAGGAACAGGGGCTCTGGAAACACCATATATTTT.

This sequence joins TRBV11-3 and TRBJ2-3; TRBD2 matches at 11 bases. The trim removed 5 bases at V and 1 base at J, leaving 5 bases unmatched. This CDR3 contains 16 residues. CDR1 SGHNT and CDR2 YENEEA come from the germline V gene. CDR3 protein: CASSPRTSGRTDTQYF. In nucleotides, the CDR3 is TGTGCCAGCAGCCCCCGGACTAGCGGGCGCACAGATACGCAGTATTTT.

This clone showed up just a few times. The chain joins TRBV23-1 to TRBJ2-7, with D uncertain. TRBV23-1 is known as an ORF, though its function is uncertain. CDR3 length equals 13 residues. The ends were cut back, 6 bases at V and 3 bases at J, with 12 bases in the middle. The DNA for the CDR3 is TGCGCCAGCAGCCGCAGTGGGTACTACGAGCAGTACTTC. Residues: CASSRSGYYEQYF.

V gene TRBV28 combines with J gene TRBJ2-7; no reliable D call. This CDR3 is built from 14 residues. The V gene's germline CDR1 is MDHEN and CDR2 SYDVKM. The ends were cut back, 3 bases at V and 2 bases at J, with 11 bases in the middle. The chain's CDR3 is CASSFLTGPYEQYF. In nucleotides, the CDR3 is TGTGCCAGCAGTTTTCTGACGGGCCCCTACGAGCAGTACTTC. Variable domain in full (rest from reference TRBV28 and TRBJ2-7): DVKVTQSSRYLVKRTGEKVFLECVQDMDHENMFWYRQDPGLGLRLIYFSYDVKMKEKGDIPEGYSVSREKKERFSLILESASTNQTSMYLCASSFLTGPYEQYFGPGTRLTVT.

This clone was observed a handful of times. The J gene is TRBJ1-1, the V gene TRBV15; D may be TRBD1 (6 bases). Germline V gives CDR1 LNHNV, CDR2 YYDKDF (reference sequence). The CDR3 has 15 residues. V was trimmed by 3 bases and J by 1 base, leaving 12 bases between them. CDR3 in DNA: TGTGCCACCAGCAGTAGAAGGACAGAGAACACTGAAGCTTTCTTT. Translating gives CATSSRRTENTEAFF.

This sequence joins TRBV10-2 and TRBJ2-3; D unclear. CDR1 is WSHSY and CDR2 is SAAADI in the germline V gene. V shed 3 bases and J shed 0 bases, with 7 bases lying between them. This CDR3 is built from 14 residues. This CDR3 reads CASSERTSTDTQYF. The CDR3 nucleotides are TGCGCCAGCAGTGAACGAACTAGCACAGATACGCAGTATTTT.

The chain recombines TRBV5-1 with TRBJ2-3; a possible D gene is TRBD2 (6 bases). CDR3 length: 15 amino acids. Germline V CDR1 and CDR2: SGHRS, YFSETQ. The V and J ends lost 3 bases and 0 bases respectively, with 11 bases between them. The CDR3 reads CASSSTGTSTDTQYF. The CDR3 DNA is TGCGCCAGCAGCTCAACCGGGACTAGCACAGATACGCAGTATTTT.

V gene TRBV6-8 combines with J gene TRBJ1-1, with a tentative D call TRBD1 (6 bases). Germline V lookup: CDR1 MNHGY, CDR2 SAAAGT. Trimming took off 5 bases at V and 5 bases at J, with 18 bases between the two ends. This CDR3 has 15 amino acids. The CDR3 reads CASSDPEGEGTEAFF. The CDR3 DNA sequence: TGTGCCAGCAGTGACCCTGAGGGGGAGGGTACTGAAGCTTTCTTT.

This clone was observed a few times. The V and J genes are TRBV9 and TRBJ1-1; D is possibly TRBD1 (5 bases). Looked up from germline, CDR1 is SGDLS and CDR2 is YYNGEE. V gave up 5 bases and J gave up 6 bases, with 14 bases separating them. This CDR3 is built from 13 residues. In nucleotides, the CDR3 is TGTGCCAGCAGTTCCGGGACTCCTCCTGAAGCTTTCTTT. Protein product: CASSSGTPPEAFF.